Below, one T cell receptor (beta chain) is given with its context. At one of its ends the junction is not consistent with the germline gene, which may arise from a read error. The record originates from a study of tumor and adjacent non-tumor tissue in lung cancer. Overall study context: Samples averaged roughly 4.4 million productive TCRbeta reads each.

A modified ARM-PCR protocol with three rounds of nested PCR amplified TCRbeta. In TCRdb, the multiplex PCR reads were re-called with MiXCR into one record per CDR3 protein. The table has 90,000 to 100,000 distinct CDR3 sequences, 80% seen once; the top ten hold under 40%. The CDR3 is 16 residues long. Germline CDR1 LGHNA, CDR2 YNFKEQ. The template was RNA from unsorted bulk tissue. This non-tumor lung sample came from over 3 cm beyond the tumor edge. This receptor was identified in a man aged 55 to 70 with small cell lung cancer. V is TRBV4-2 and J is TRBJ2-2; D may be TRBD2 (5 bases). Sequencing was done on a sample of distant non-tumor lung tissue. The CDR3 region has the DNA TGTGCCAGCAGTCAAGATCTCTGGGCGAACACCGGGGAGCTGCTTTTT. Protein: CASSQDLWANTGELLF.